The text below deals with one TCR beta chain. Its antigen is as yet unknown. This record comes from a study of follicular helper T cells after annual influenza vaccination. On the study more broadly: Some donors were sampled over the 2013-2014, 2014-2015 and 2015-2016 vaccinations. General observations from the study: ICOS+CD38+ cTfh clonality tracked population frequency, and its change tracked circulating plasmablast change. Day 7 ICOS+CD38+ clones later appeared mostly in ICOS-CD38- cTfh.

V gave up 1 base and J gave up 2 bases, with 5 bases separating them. This CDR3 region has 14 residues. Germline CDR1 is SGHTA and CDR2 is FQGTGA. TCRB sequencing was done at Survey resolution level. Assay: immunoSEQ multiplex PCR; the TCRdb copy retains only in-frame clones and omits some. The sample holds 4,000 to 5,500 clones, 83% seen once. As to time point: 2015-2016 season, 7 days after influenza vaccination. The specimen was CXCR5+ CD38- circulating T follicular helper cells from blood, collected 7 days after influenza vaccination. This sample's subset: circulating Tfh, non-naive CD4+CXCR5+PD-1+ (ICOS+CD38+ or ICOS-CD38-). This clonotype was sampled from an adult who received the influenza vaccine. This chain links TRBV7-3 with TRBJ2-2, with no clear D. This chain's CDR3 is CASSLRRNTGELFF. Written as DNA, the CDR3 is TGTGCCAGCAGCTTAAGACGTAACACCGGGGAGCTGTTTTTT.